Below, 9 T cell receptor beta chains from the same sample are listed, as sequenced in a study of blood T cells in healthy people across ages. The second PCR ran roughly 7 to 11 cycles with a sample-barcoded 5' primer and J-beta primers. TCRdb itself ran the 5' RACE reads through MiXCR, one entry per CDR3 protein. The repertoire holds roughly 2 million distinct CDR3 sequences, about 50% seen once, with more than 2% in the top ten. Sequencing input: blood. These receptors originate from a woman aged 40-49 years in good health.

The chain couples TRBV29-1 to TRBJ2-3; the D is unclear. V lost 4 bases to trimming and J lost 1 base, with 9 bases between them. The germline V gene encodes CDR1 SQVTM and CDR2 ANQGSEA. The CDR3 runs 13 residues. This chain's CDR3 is CSVAASGTDTQYF. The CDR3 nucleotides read TGCAGCGTTGCCGCCTCAGGCACAGATACGCAGTATTTT.

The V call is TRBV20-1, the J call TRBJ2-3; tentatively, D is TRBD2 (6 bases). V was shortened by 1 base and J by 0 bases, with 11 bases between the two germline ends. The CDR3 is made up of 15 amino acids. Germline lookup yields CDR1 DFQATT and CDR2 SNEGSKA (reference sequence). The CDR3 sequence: CSARVGGESTDTQYF. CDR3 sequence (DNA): TGCAGTGCTAGAGTGGGGGGAGAAAGCACAGATACGCAGTATTTT.

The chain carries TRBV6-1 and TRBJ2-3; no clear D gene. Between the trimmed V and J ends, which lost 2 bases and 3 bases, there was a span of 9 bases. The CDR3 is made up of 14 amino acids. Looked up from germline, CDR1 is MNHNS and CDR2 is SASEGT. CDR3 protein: CASSEQWGTDTQYF. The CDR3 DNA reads TGTGCCAGCAGTGAACAGTGGGGAACAGATACGCAGTATTTT.

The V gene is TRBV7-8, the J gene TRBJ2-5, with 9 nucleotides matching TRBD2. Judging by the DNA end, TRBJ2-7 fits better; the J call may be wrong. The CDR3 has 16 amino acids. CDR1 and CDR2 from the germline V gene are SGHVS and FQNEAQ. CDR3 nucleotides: TGTGCCAGCAGCTTAGCTAGGCCTAGCGGGGTCTACGAGCAGTACTTC. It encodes CASSLARPSGVYEQYF.

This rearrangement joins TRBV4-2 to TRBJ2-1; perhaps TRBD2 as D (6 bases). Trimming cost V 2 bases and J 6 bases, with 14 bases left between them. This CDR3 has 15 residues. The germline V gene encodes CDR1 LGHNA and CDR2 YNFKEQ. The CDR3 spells CASSQLASSSNEQFF. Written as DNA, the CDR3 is TGTGCCAGCAGCCAACTAGCGTCTTCTTCCAATGAGCAGTTCTTC.

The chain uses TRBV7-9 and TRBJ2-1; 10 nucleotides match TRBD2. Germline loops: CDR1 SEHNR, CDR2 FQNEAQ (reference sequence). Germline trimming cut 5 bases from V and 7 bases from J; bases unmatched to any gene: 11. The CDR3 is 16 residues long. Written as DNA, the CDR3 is TGTGCCAGCAGCCCCGTGGGAGGAGCGGGGGGGAATGAGCAGTTCTTC. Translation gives CASSPVGGAGGNEQFF.

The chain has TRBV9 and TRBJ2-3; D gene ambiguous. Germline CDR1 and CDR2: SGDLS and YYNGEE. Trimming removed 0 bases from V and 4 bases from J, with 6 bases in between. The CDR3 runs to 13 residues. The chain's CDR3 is CASSVGRADTQYF. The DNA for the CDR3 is TGTGCCAGCAGCGTAGGAAGGGCAGATACGCAGTATTTT.

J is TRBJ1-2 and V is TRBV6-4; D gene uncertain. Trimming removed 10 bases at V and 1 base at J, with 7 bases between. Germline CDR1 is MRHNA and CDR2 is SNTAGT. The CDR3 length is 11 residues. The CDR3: CATLGNYGYTF. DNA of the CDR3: TGTGCCACCTTGGGTAACTATGGCTACACCTTC.

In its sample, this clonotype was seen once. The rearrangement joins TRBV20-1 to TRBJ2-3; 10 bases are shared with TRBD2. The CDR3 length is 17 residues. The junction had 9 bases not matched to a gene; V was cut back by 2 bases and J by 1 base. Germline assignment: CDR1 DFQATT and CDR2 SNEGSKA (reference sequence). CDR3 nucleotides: TGCAGTGCTAGAAAGGGCCTAGCGGGGGCGGGCACAGATACGCAGTATTTT. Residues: CSARKGLAGAGTDTQYF.